The source of this TCR beta chain is a study of tissue T cells after allogeneic stem cell transplantation. Study as a whole: Gastrointestinal graft-versus-host disease was present in all patients, each treated with several therapy lines. Recipient PBMCs from before transplant existed for about five GVHD patients. Where cell numbers permitted, CD3+ T cells were sorted from preserved blood and marrow.

The V end lost 1 base, the J end lost 5 bases, and 6 bases lay between the germline ends. The length of the CDR3 is 13 residues. Germline V gives CDR1 SEHNR, CDR2 FQNEAQ (reference sequence). Using immunoSEQ multiplex PCR, the repertoire was profiled, and TCRdb retains in-frame clones only, with some absent. Of 25,000 to 35,000 clones in the sample, about 85% are singletons; the top ten hold 3% to 4%. The sequences come from blood, collected before transplantation. This sequence originates from a woman between 18 and 55 years old who later had graft-versus-host disease after an allogeneic stem cell transplant. The genes are TRBV7-9 and TRBJ1-5; no clear D. The CDR3 protein is CASSLGADQPQHF. The CDR3 region has the DNA TGTGCCAGCAGCTTAGGGGCAGATCAGCCCCAGCATTTT.